The 8 T cell receptor beta chains below all came from one sample that was sequenced in a study of blood T cell repertoires in COVID-19. Sequencing was performed with immunoSEQ multiplex PCR; in TCRdb, only in-frame clones are kept and a portion is missing. The sample has over 150,000 clones, about 88% seen once. Sequenced: peripheral blood. These receptors all come from a man aged 40-50 years with acute or convalescent COVID-19.

The rearrangement links TRBV2 to TRBJ1-6; TRBD1 might be the D (6 bases). V lost 6 bases, J lost 7 bases, and 16 bases lay in between. Germline CDR1 SNHLY, CDR2 FYNNEI. The CDR3 is made up of 15 amino acids. In DNA form, the CDR3 reads TGTGCCAGCAGCGTAGAGGGACACGCGAATTCACCCCTCCACTTT. Its protein is CASSVEGHANSPLHF.

This chain uses TRBV15 with TRBJ2-7, with 7 bases lining up with TRBD1. V was clipped by 1 base and J by 3 bases; unmatched bases: 6. Germline values: CDR1 LNHNV, CDR2 YYDKDF (reference sequence). CDR3 length equals 15 residues. CDR3 in amino acids: CATSRGRGQHYEQYF. CDR3 DNA sequence: TGTGCCACCAGCAGAGGAAGGGGACAGCACTACGAGCAGTACTTC.

DNA for the CDR3: TGTGCCAGCAGCTATACGGGGGGGCAAGAGACCCAGTACTTC. This sequence encodes CASSYTGGQETQYF. The chain uses TRBV5-4 and TRBJ2-5, with TRBD2 identical over 8 bases. Germline V CDR1 and CDR2: SGHNT, YYREEE (reference sequence). The CDR3 is 14 amino acids. V was pared by 3 bases and J by 2 bases, with 3 bases of the junction left unmatched.

The chain combines TRBV5-6 with TRBJ1-6; tentatively, D is TRBD1 (5 bases). V lost 0 bases, J lost 10 bases, and 11 bases lay in between. The CDR3 is made up of 14 amino acids. Germline V gene data show CDR1 as SGHDT and CDR2 as YYEEEE. The CDR3 DNA follows: TGTGCCAGCAGCTTGGGGAGGGGCCGGTCACCCCTCCACTTT. It yields the protein CASSLGRGRSPLHF.

The chain couples TRBV11-3 to TRBJ1-1, with 10 bases that match TRBD1. Germline trimming cut 4 bases from V and 5 bases from J; bases unmatched to any gene: 4. This CDR3 has 14 residues. CDR1 and CDR2 (germline): SGHNT, YENEEA. DNA for the CDR3: TGTGCCAGCAGCTCGGGACAGGGGAAAACTGAAGCTTTCTTT. This codes for CASSSGQGKTEAFF.

V is TRBV27 and J is TRBJ2-5; D possibly corresponds to TRBD2 (5 bases). Germline-derived CDR1 and CDR2 are MNHEY and SMNVEV (reference sequence). The ends were cut back, 6 bases at V and 7 bases at J, with 9 bases in the middle. This CDR3 region has 11 residues. CDR3 sequence (DNA): TGTGCCAGCAGACTAGAAGGGACCCAGTACTTC. It yields the protein CASRLEGTQYF.

V is TRBV5-1 and J is TRBJ1-2; 9 bases match TRBD1. CDR3 length: 13 residues. V lost 3 bases and J lost 7; bases outside the gene matches: 4. Germline CDR1 is SGHRS and CDR2 is YFSETQ. The CDR3: CASSSQGALGYTF. The CDR3 region has the DNA TGCGCCAGCAGCTCACAGGGGGCGCTTGGCTACACCTTC.

The chain recombines TRBV28 with TRBJ2-1, with 8 positions matching TRBD1. V was pared by 8 bases and J by 6 bases, with 12 bases of the junction left unmatched. The germline V gene encodes CDR1 MDHEN and CDR2 SYDVKM. The CDR3 loop spans 15 amino acids. CDR3 loop: CASSNGQGAVNEQFF. In nucleotides, the CDR3 is TGTGCCAGCTCAAATGGGCAGGGGGCGGTCAATGAGCAGTTCTTC.